This entry concerns a single T cell receptor (beta chain). The data belong to a study of blood T cell repertoires in COVID-19. Per the study methods: It was from reference gene primer amplification that nucleated cell counts were estimated. Repertoires were generated with immunoSEQ multiplex PCR, while TCRdb's copy carries only in-frame clones and drops some. D and trimming come from the DNA, and the V and J calls and clone size come from that table. The sample shows around 97,000 clones, approximately 80% of them seen only once. CDR3 length: 15 amino acids. J gave up 1 base and V 3 bases, and 4 bases lay outside the gene matches. The V gene's germline CDR1 is LNHDA and CDR2 SQIVND (reference sequence).

The receptor comes from a man aged 70-80 years with acute or convalescent COVID-19. J is TRBJ2-7 and V is TRBV19; 9 nucleotides match TRBD1. The sequencing sample was made of peripheral blood. CDR3 in amino acids: CASSIDRGISYEQYF. DNA for the CDR3: TGTGCCAGTAGTATCGACAGGGGGATATCCTACGAGCAGTACTTC.